The following is a T cell receptor beta chain sequence with its context. A few counts support this clonotype. Which antigen it targets is not known. Base quality data are lacking; no much larger clone is found one base away. This entry belongs to a study of tumor-infiltrating lymphocytes in primary liver carcinoma (dated by TCRdb to 2016 to 2017). With regard to the full study: Surgical resection was performed in China between November 2015 and early 2016 on 5 or 6 patients with histopathologically diagnosed primary liver carcinoma. TCRbeta repertoire sequencing, expression microarrays and whole-exome sequencing were combined in the study across five regions of each liver tumor, with adjacent normal tissue and blood also included. Each sample produced roughly 3.65 to 7.13 million productive TCRbeta reads, and read depth showed no significant difference between tissue types. Of the five patients (three men and two women, aged 30 to 69 years), four had hepatocellular carcinoma and one had combined HCC and intrahepatic cholangiocarcinoma. The tumors of the five patients were staged as T1-T3 N0M0, with maximum diameters ranging from roughly 4.2 to 10 cm. A total of some 35 specimens from 5 patients went through TCRbeta repertoire sequencing, namely 25 tumor regions, 5 adjacent noncancerous liver tissues and 5 peripheral blood samples. High reproducibility was observed for the technical replicate repertoires, with mean shared-clone rates approximately 0.92 and correlation coefficients above 0.98. What the research found in general, with its limitations: A significantly larger repertoire fraction was made up by the top 250 clones in tumors than in blood (p = 0.039). Consistent with antigen-driven expansion, pairs of tumor regions showed higher repertoire overlap (mean approximately 35%) than either tumor-adjacent pairs (about 17%) or tumor-blood pairs (around 15%). With just a few patients in the study, the authors point out that the findings should be validated in a larger study. Comparison of CD4+ and CD8+ T cell repertoires was precluded by the use of bulk unsorted samples. Only the TCR beta chain was sequenced, which likely underestimates true repertoire diversity because unpaired alpha chains were not captured.

The CDR1 and CDR2 encoded by the germline V gene (reference sequence) are SGHNT and YYREEE. Including the terminal cysteine and phenylalanine, the CDR3 comprises 14 residues. Only the CDR3 part of the read is kept: 42 bases, read in frame from the first base. V is reduced by 0 bases and J by 5 bases, leaving a spacing of 11 bases between them. TRIzol reagent was used to extract blood RNA from unsorted whole blood, while the DNeasy Blood & Tissue kit provided the germline DNA. Patients had chronic HBV infection and were treatment-naive at sampling. Before surgery, approximately 3.7 milliliters of peripheral blood were drawn into K2EDTA tubes. Starting from about 500 ng total RNA, TCRbeta-specific cDNA was produced by reverse transcription with a constant-region primer and ProtoScript II reverse transcriptase. Three nested multiplex PCR rounds, following a slightly modified ARM-PCR procedure, were used to build the TCRbeta libraries. Multiplex TRBV1-TRBV30 forward primers and a Cbeta reverse primer were used in the first two PCR rounds, each of which was run for around 10 cycles. Sample barcodes and Illumina adapters were added in a final 25-cycle PCR using Deep VentR polymerase. Before sequencing, amplicons of 200-500 bp were gel-purified using a QIAquick gel extraction kit. An Illumina HiSeq 2500 was used to sequence the TCRbeta amplicons, generating 250-bp paired-end reads. As for how the authors treated the data: Reads were quality-trimmed with Trimmomatic v0.33, and paired reads were merged with FLASH v1.2.11 to recover full CDR3 sequences. V, D and J germline segments were assigned to the rearranged TCRbeta sequences by MiGEC v1.2.1b. Clonotype statistics, along with Shannon-Wiener diversity indices, were calculated using VDJtools v1.0.0. To cut down on sampling bias, every analysis after diversity analysis relied on just the 250 most abundant clonotypes from each sample. TCRdb ran its own pipeline on the public reads, namely fastp trimming at Q25 and MiXCR clone calling, and kept in-frame beta chains. Every distinct CDR3 protein forms one entry, paired with its most common genes and DNA. The V and J calls were determined by TCRdb, not by the authors. For this sample there are more than 150,000 distinct CDR3 sequences; approximately 60% appear just once. Clones ranked in the top ten supply roughly 76% of the sample.

What was sequenced was peripheral blood. This receptor was identified in a man in his forties or fifties with primary liver carcinoma and hepatitis B virus infection. The sequence links TRBV5-4 to TRBJ1-2; matching of 5 bases hints at TRBD1 as the D gene. The DNA is as follows: TGTGCCAGCAGCTTGGTCTCCGGGGGGTATGGCTACACCTTC. The translation is CASSLVSGGYGYTF.